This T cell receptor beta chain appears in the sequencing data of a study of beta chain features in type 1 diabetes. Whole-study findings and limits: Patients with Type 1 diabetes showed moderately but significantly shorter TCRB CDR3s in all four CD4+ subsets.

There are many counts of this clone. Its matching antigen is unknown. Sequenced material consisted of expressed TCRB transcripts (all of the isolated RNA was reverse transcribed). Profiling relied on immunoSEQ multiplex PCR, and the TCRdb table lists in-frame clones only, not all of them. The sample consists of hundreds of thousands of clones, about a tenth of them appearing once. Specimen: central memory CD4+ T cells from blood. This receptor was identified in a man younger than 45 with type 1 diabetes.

The CDR3 DNA follows: TGTGCCAGCAGCTTAACAGGGCGTGGCAATGAGCAGTTCTTC. Translated, it gives CASSLTGRGNEQFF. The chain joins TRBV7-2 to TRBJ2-1; the D gene is possibly TRBD1 (6 bases). The germline gives CDR1 SGHTA, CDR2 FQGNSA. CDR3 size: 14 residues. Trimming took off 2 bases at V and 6 bases at J, with 11 bases between the two ends.